These 9 T cell receptor beta chains share one sample of origin, sequenced in a study of blood T cells in healthy people across ages. A second roughly 6 to 12 cycle PCR used barcoded and J-beta primers. TCRdb called the 5' RACE reads again in MiXCR, with one record for every CDR3 protein. Found here are roughly 1.7 million distinct CDR3 sequences, 30% to 35% of them singletons; the top ten hold 11%. The sample consisted of blood. The origin of the receptors is a woman aged 25 to 45 in good health.

This clonotype has a handful of counts. The chain has TRBV6-5 and TRBJ2-7; D gene unclear. CDR3 size: 13 residues. Germline V gene sequence: CDR1 MNHEY, CDR2 SVGAGI. V was clipped by 5 bases and J by 1 base, with 9 bases between them. This CDR3 reads CASSRHYSYEQYF. CDR3 bases: TGTGCCAGCAGTCGACATTATTCCTACGAGCAGTACTTC.

This clonotype was seen only a few times. The V call is TRBV27, the J call TRBJ2-7; 10 bases match TRBD1. The CDR3 length is 18 residues. The junction had 16 bases not matched to a gene; V was cut back by 6 bases and J by 2 bases. CDR1 is MNHEY and CDR2 is SMNVEV in the germline V gene (reference sequence). Here the CDR3 reads CASRPIRDRGRRTYEQYF. CDR3 bases: TGTGCCAGCAGACCAATCCGGGACAGGGGTAGAAGAACCTACGAGCAGTACTTC.

This clonotype has a count of ten or more. The chain links TRBV27 to TRBJ1-2; D gene ambiguous. CDR1 and CDR2 from the germline V gene are MNHEY and SMNVEV (reference sequence). There are 14 residues in the CDR3. Deletions cut 2 bases from V and 2 bases from J, with 9 bases between. CDR3 residues: CASSLKVGNYGYTF. The CDR3, as DNA: TGTGCCAGCAGTTTAAAGGTTGGGAACTATGGCTACACCTTC.

The chain carries TRBV3-1 and TRBJ2-1, with 8 bases aligning to TRBD2. V trimming: 8 bases; J trimming: 10 bases; junction bases outside the gene matches: 16. This CDR3 has 15 residues. Germline V gives CDR1 LGHDT, CDR2 YNNKEL (reference sequence). As DNA, the CDR3 is TGTGCCAGCGGCCCCCTCGGGGGGGGCAGCGGGGAGCAGTTCTTC. Protein product: CASGPLGGGSGEQFF.

Concerning this clonotype itself: This could be a read error, since a much larger clone is one nucleotide away. The V and J genes are TRBV7-6 and TRBJ1-3; TRBD1 matches 10 bases. Per germline, CDR1 SGHVS and CDR2 FNYEAQ. This CDR3 has 14 residues. In DNA, the CDR3 is TGTGTCAGCAGCTTAGACAGGGGGCGAAACACCATATATTTT. This translates into CVSSLDRGRNTIYF.

The J gene is TRBJ2-3, the V gene TRBV9; 11 bases fit TRBD2. V trimming: 0 bases; J trimming: 1 base; junction bases outside the gene matches: 7. This CDR3 comprises 18 residues. Germline V gives CDR1 SGDLS, CDR2 YYNGEE. The CDR3 DNA reads as TGTGCCAGCAGCGTAGGTGTAGCGGGAGGGCCCGGCACAGATACGCAGTATTTT. This codes for CASSVGVAGGPGTDTQYF.

A remark on this clonotype: Sequence at one end of the junction differs from germline and may be a read error. The chain combines TRBV28 with TRBJ2-7; 9 positions match TRBD1. The length of the CDR3 is 14 residues. Germline V gene data show CDR1 as MDHEN and CDR2 as SYDVKM. In nucleotides, the CDR3 is TGTGCCAGCAGTTCGGGACAGGGACCCTACGGGCAGTACTTC. It translates to CASSSGQGPYGQYF.

The gene calls are TRBV7-9 and TRBJ2-1; weak D call: TRBD1 (5 bases). CDR3 length equals 14 residues. Germline V gene sequence: CDR1 SEHNR, CDR2 FQNEAQ (reference sequence). V was cut by 4 bases and J by 7 bases, with 14 bases left in between. CDR3 protein: CASSSGLVGNEQFF. CDR3 DNA sequence: TGTGCCAGCAGCTCAGGGCTCGTTGGGAATGAGCAGTTCTTC.

This rearrangement joins TRBV7-9 to TRBJ2-5; D unclear. The CDR3 covers 14 residues. The V gene lost 1 base and the J gene lost 7 bases, with 13 bases spanning the gap. Germline CDR1 is SEHNR and CDR2 is FQNEAQ (reference sequence). CDR3 protein: CASSLVITPGTQYF. CDR3 DNA sequence: TGTGCCAGCAGCTTAGTGATTACCCCAGGGACCCAGTACTTC. Variable domain in full (rest from reference TRBV7-9 and TRBJ2-5): DTGVSQNPRHKITKRGQNVTFRCDPISEHNRLYWYRQTLGQGPEFLTYFQNEAQLEKSRLLSDRFSAERPKGSFSTLEIQRTEQGDSAMYLCASSLVITPGTQYFGPGTRLLVL.